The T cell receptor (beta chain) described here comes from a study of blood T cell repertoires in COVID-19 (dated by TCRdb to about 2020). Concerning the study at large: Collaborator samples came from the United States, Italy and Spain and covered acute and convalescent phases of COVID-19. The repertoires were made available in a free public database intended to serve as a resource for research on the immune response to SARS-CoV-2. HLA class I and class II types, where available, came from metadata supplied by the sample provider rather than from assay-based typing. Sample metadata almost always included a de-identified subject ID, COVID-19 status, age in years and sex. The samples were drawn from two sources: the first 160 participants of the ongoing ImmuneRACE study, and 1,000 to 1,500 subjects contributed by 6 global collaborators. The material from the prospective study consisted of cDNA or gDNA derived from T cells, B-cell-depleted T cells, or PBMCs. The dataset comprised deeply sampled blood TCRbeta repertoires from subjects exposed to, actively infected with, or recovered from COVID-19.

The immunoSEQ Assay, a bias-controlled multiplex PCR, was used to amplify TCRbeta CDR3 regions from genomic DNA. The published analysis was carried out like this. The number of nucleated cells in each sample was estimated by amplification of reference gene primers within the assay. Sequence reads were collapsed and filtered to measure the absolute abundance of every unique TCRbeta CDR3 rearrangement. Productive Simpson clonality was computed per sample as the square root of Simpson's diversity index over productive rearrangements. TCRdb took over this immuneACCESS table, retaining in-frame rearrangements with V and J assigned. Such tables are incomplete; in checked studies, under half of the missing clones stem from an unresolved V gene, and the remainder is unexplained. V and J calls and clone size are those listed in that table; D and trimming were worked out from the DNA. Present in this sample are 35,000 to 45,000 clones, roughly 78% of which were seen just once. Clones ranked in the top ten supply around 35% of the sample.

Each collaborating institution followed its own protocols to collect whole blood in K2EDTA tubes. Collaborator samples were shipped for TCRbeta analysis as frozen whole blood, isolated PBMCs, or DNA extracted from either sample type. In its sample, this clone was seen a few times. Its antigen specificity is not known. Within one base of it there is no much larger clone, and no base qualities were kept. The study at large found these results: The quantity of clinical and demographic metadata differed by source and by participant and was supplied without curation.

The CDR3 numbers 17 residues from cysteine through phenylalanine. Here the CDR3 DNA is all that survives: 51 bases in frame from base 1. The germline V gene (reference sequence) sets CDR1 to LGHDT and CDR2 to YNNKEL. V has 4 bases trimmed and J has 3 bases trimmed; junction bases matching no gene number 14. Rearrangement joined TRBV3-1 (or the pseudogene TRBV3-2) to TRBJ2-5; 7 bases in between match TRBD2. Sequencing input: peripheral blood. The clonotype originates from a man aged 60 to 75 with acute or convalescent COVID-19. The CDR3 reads CASSRSEAGVGEETQYF. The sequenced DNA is TGTGCCAGCAGCCGCTCAGAGGCGGGAGTAGGGGAAGAGACCCAGTACTTC.